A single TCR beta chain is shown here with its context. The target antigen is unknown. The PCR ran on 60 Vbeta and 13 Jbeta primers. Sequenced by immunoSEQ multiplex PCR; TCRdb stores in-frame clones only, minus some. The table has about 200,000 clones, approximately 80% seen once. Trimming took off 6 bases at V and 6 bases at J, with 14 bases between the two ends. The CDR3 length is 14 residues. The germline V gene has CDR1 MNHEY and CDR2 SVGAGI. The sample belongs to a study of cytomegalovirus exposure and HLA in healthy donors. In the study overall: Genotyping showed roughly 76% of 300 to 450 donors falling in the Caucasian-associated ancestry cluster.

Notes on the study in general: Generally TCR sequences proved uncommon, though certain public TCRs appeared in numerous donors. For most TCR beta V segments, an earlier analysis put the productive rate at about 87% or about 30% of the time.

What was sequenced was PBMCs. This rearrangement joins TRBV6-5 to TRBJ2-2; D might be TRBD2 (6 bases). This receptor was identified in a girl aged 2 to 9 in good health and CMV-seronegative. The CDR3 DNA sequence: TGTGCCAGCAGGCCCCCGGAGGGCCCCGGGGAGCTGTTTTTT. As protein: CASRPPEGPGELFF.